The present T cell receptor (beta chain) was sequenced within a study of Ad26.COV2.S vaccination and SARS-CoV-2 variants. Germline V gene data show CDR1 as SGHRS and CDR2 as YFSETQ. The CDR3 spans 15 residues. Germline trimming cut 1 base from V and 4 bases from J; bases unmatched to any gene: 6. The study's findings and limits: Once vaccination had occurred, spike-specific CD8+ and CD4+ T cell responses reportedly showed substantial breadth. Vaccinees displayed broader spike-specific TCR repertoires than placebo recipients. An underestimation of total T cell responses may have resulted from the TCR breadth and depth analyses.

To note about this clone: The antigen is undetermined.

Libraries were prepared by immunoSEQ multiplex PCR; TCRdb keeps only in-frame clonotypes and omits some of them. The sample shows around 350,000 clones, about 90% of them seen only once. This TCR came from a human donor who had recovered from COVID-19. This chain joins TRBV5-1 and TRBJ2-5, with 8 bases aligning to TRBD2. Sequences were derived from peripheral blood, sampled after recovery from COVID-19. CDR3 amino acids: CASSLSGGEGETQYF. The DNA of the CDR3 is TGCGCCAGCAGCTTGAGCGGGGGAGAGGGAGAGACCCAGTACTTC.